This passage covers 17 T cell receptor beta chains from one sample sequenced in a study of T cell repertoires in cytomegalovirus infection (dated by TCRdb to about 2019). The antigens for these receptors are not known. TCRdb lists the instrument as Illumina HiSeq 1500. TCRdb trimmed public reads at Q25 via fastp, called clones via MiXCR and kept in-frame beta chains. Records with the same CDR3 protein are collapsed into one entry carrying the most frequent genes and DNA. This sample lists about 400,000 distinct CDR3 sequences; roughly 34% were detected once. The top ten hold less than 15% of the sample. The meaning of the sample's treatment or condition label: in vitro stimulation with specific CMV peptide epitopes to enrich CMV-specific T cells. Sequenced here: cultured PBMCs, sampled from culture after CMV antigen stimulation. The receptors come from a human donor in good health (CMV status not recorded). Some clones in this sample may be carry-over from other donors' samples.

The V and J genes are TRBV28 and TRBJ2-1; 7 bases match TRBD1. From germline, CDR1 is MDHEN and CDR2 SYDVKM. CDR3 size: 15 residues. V shed 2 bases, J shed 2 bases, and the junction held 3 bases outside the gene matches. The CDR3 reads CASSLPGTAYNEQFF. Written as DNA, the CDR3 is TGTGCCAGCAGTTTACCCGGGACAGCCTACAATGAGCAGTTCTTC.

The chain carries TRBV7-2 and TRBJ2-3, with D possibly called TRBD1 or TRBD2 (5 bases each). Trimming removed 2 bases from V and 9 bases from J, with 15 bases in between. Germline CDR1 is SGHTA and CDR2 is FQGNSA. The CDR3 sequence is 14 residues long. The CDR3 sequence: CASSLPGAPGTQYF. CDR3 bases: TGTGCCAGCAGCTTACCCGGGGCCCCTGGGACGCAGTATTTT. Variable domain in full (rest from reference TRBV7-2 and TRBJ2-3): GAGVSQSPSNKVTEKGKDVELRCDPISGHTALYWYRQSLGQGLEFLIYFQGNSAPDKSGLPSDRFSAERTGGSVSTLTIQRTQQEDSAVYLCASSLPGAPGTQYFGPGTRLTVL.

The chain joins TRBV11-2 to TRBJ1-2; D might be TRBD1 (6 bases). CDR3 length: 16 residues. Germline-derived CDR1 and CDR2 are SGHAT and FQNNGV. Trimming took 7 bases from V and 0 from J, leaving 18 bases between them. CDR3 DNA sequence: TGTGCCAGCACCGCTCTCGGAGGGGGGACTAACTATGGCTACACCTTC. It encodes CASTALGGGTNYGYTF.

This chain connects TRBV6-5 to TRBJ2-5; the match to TRBD1 covers 7 bases. The CDR3 has 16 amino acids. In germline, CDR1 is MNHEY, CDR2 SVGAGI. Trimming took 6 bases from V and 5 from J; bases not matched to a gene: 15. As DNA, the CDR3 is TGTGCCAGCAGCCGGAACCCCCAGGGGGAAGGCGAGACCCAGTACTTC. This encodes CASSRNPQGEGETQYF.

In this sample, this clonotype turned up many times. The chain employs TRBV7-2 and TRBJ2-7; maybe TRBD2 (6 bases). The CDR3 is 14 residues long. V shed 1 base and J shed 3 bases, with 10 bases lying between them. The V gene's germline CDR1 is SGHTA and CDR2 FQGNSA. CDR3 bases: TGTGCCAGCAGCTTAGTGTTTAGCGGCTACGAGCAGTACTTC. Amino acid sequence: CASSLVFSGYEQYF.

The chain uses TRBV7-4 and TRBJ2-4, with D perhaps matching TRBD1 or TRBD2 (5 bases each). Trimming cost V 5 bases and J 9 bases, with 20 bases left between them. Germline CDR1 SGHVT, CDR2 SQSDAQ. The CDR3 loop spans 15 amino acids. The chain's CDR3 is CASSPAAGTSGIQYF. The CDR3, as DNA: TGTGCCAGCAGCCCCGCGGCCGGGACCTCCGGCATTCAGTACTTC.

The sample holds a few counts of this clonotype. The chain combines TRBV7-9 with TRBJ2-1, with 8 bases lining up with TRBD1. Losses at the gene ends were 5 bases for V and 3 bases for J; bases not matched to a gene: 6. CDR3 length equals 15 residues. Germline V gene data show CDR1 as SEHNR and CDR2 as FQNEAQ (reference sequence). CDR3 sequence: CASSRRDRLYNEQFF. CDR3 nucleotide sequence: TGTGCCAGCAGCCGCCGGGACAGGCTCTACAATGAGCAGTTCTTC.

This clonotype was counted once. The chain employs TRBV6-2 or TRBV6-3 and TRBJ2-4, with D hard to call. Looked up from germline, CDR1 is MNHEY and CDR2 is SVGEGT. Trimming left V 8 bases short and J 0 bases short, with 8 bases between. This CDR3 has 13 amino acids. The CDR3 sequence: CASHTAAKNIQYF. In nucleotides, the CDR3 is TGTGCCAGCCATACAGCAGCCAAAAACATTCAGTACTTC.

The chain uses TRBV7-8 and TRBJ2-7; the D gene could be TRBD1 or TRBD2 (5 bases each). CDR3 length: 14 residues. Trimming shortened V by 5 bases and J by 1 base, and 12 bases separated the two germline ends. The V gene's germline CDR1 is SGHVS and CDR2 FQNEAQ. The CDR3 loop is CASSRGTVSYEQYF. The CDR3 region has the DNA TGTGCCAGCAGCAGAGGGACGGTTTCCTACGAGCAGTACTTC.

The CDR3 DNA reads TGTGCCAGCAGTTACTCCGCAGAGGAGCAGTTCTTC. Encoded protein: CASSYSAEEQFF. The chain is built from TRBV6-2 or TRBV6-3 and TRBJ2-1, with D unclear. Trimming left V 0 bases short and J 10 bases short, with 7 bases between. CDR1 and CDR2 (germline): MNHEY, SVGEGT. This CDR3 is built from 12 residues.

The rearrangement links TRBV30 to TRBJ1-1, with D tentatively TRBD1 (5 bases). Per germline, CDR1 GTSNPN and CDR2 SVGIG (reference sequence). The CDR3 has 12 amino acids. CDR3 sequence reads: CAAGDRNAEAFF. The CDR3 bases are TGTGCAGCTGGGGACCGCAACGCTGAAGCTTTCTTT.

The chain uses TRBV6-2 or TRBV6-3 and TRBJ2-1, with TRBD1 matching 9 bases. The V gene's germline CDR1 is MNHEY and CDR2 SVGEGT. The CDR3 length is 18 residues. V trimming: 2 bases; J trimming: 4 bases; junction bases outside the gene matches: 12. CDR3 amino acids: CASSYPRTGDPFYNEQFF. CDR3 DNA: TGTGCCAGCAGTTACCCTCGGACAGGGGACCCTTTTTACAATGAGCAGTTCTTC.

J is TRBJ1-2 and V is TRBV7-2; no clear D. V shed 4 bases and J shed 11 bases, with 11 bases lying between them. The CDR3 covers 11 residues. Germline CDR1 SGHTA, CDR2 FQGNSA. The CDR3 bases are TGTGCCAGCAGCTCCCTTGGGCTATACACCTTC. It encodes CASSSLGLYTF. Using reference TRBV7-2 and TRBJ1-2 for the parts outside the CDR3, the full variable domain is GAGVSQSPSNKVTEKGKDVELRCDPISGHTALYWYRQSLGQGLEFLIYFQGNSAPDKSGLPSDRFSAERTGGSVSTLTIQRTQQEDSAVYLCASSSLGLYTFGSGTRLTVV.

V and J are TRBV11-2 and TRBJ2-7; 9 bases map to TRBD2. Looked up from germline, CDR1 is SGHAT and CDR2 is FQNNGV. With V trimmed by 8 bases and J by 3 bases, 11 bases remained unmatched. CDR3 length: 15 amino acids. The CDR3 sequence: CASAKWAGGSYEQYV. DNA of the CDR3: TGTGCCAGCGCTAAGTGGGCGGGAGGGAGCTACGAGCAGTACGTC.

V usage is TRBV12-3 or TRBV12-4 and J usage is TRBJ1-2; 8 nucleotides agree with TRBD1. CDR3 size: 16 residues. V gave up 0 bases and J gave up 1 base; unmatched junction bases: 4. CDR3 DNA sequence: TGTGCCAGCAGTTTAGCAAGGACAGGGATTAACTATGGCTACACCTTC. Translated: CASSLARTGINYGYTF.

V and J are TRBV7-4 and TRBJ1-2, with 7 bases that match TRBD1. The V gene end was trimmed by 5 bases and the J gene end by 4 bases; junction bases not matched to a gene: 7. CDR1 is SGHVT, CDR2 SQSDAQ, per germline. The CDR3 runs to 14 residues. In DNA, the CDR3 is TGTGCCAGCAGCCTCGGGACAGTGGGCTATGGCTACACCTTC. It specifies CASSLGTVGYGYTF.

V is TRBV18 and J is TRBJ2-5; D ambiguous. The CDR3 is 15 amino acids. Germline CDR1 is KGHSH and CDR2 is LQKENI. Between the trimmed V and J ends, which lost 2 bases and 0 bases, there was a span of 10 bases. The CDR3 spells CASSPNRMYQETQYF. The CDR3 DNA is TGTGCCAGCTCACCAAACAGAATGTACCAAGAGACCCAGTACTTC.